This entry concerns a single T cell receptor (beta chain). What this receptor recognizes is not known. One base away there is no much larger clone; base qualities are not given. Buffy coats from some 21 blood donors served as healthy controls, a group that was about 60% female with a median age of approximately 50 years (range about 21-75). On an AutoMACS, CD4+ and CD8+ cells were isolated via positive magnetic bead selection, and their purity was verified by flow cytometry. Peripheral blood mononuclear cells were obtained using density gradient separation with Ficoll-Paque PLUS. Nucleospin Tissue or Tissue XS kits were used to extract DNA from CD4-enriched, CD8-enriched or PBMC samples, and a Qubit 2.0 fluorometer was used for quantification. This record comes from a study of somatic mutations in cytotoxic T cells in rheumatoid arthritis (dated by TCRdb to the late 2010s). Concerning the study at large: Some V beta antibody-stained T-cell populations were flow-sorted on a FACSAria II or Sony SH800 at nearly 100% purity, and sorted V beta1+ cells also underwent TCRB sequencing. A total of roughly 60 rheumatoid arthritis patients and some 18 healthy controls underwent TCRB deep sequencing. Patients and controls did not essentially differ in median age, which was nearly identical between the groups. To characterize clonality, the study used TCRB deep sequencing while asking whether somatic mutations are carried by expanded CD8+ T-cell clones in newly diagnosed, untreated rheumatoid arthritis. Study-wide findings and limitations: In patients, CD8+ clonality rose with age (Spearman r of about 0.51), which was not the case in healthy controls. The finding that TRBV07 was slightly underrepresented in patients was left unadjusted for multiple comparisons. Viral specificity could not be ruled out by absence from virus-specific databases, and the antigen targets of the expanded CD8+ clones remained unknown. Rheumatoid arthritis patients and age-matched healthy controls did not significantly differ in CD8+ T-cell clonality. Several identical CD8+ TCRB sequences were found in both blood and synovial fluid, and in about an eighth of the 65 patients the largest CD8+ clone exceeded 20% of CD8+ cells.

Sequencing of TCRB CDR3 was done on genomic DNA with the immunoSEQ assay. The paper's data handling went like this. Analyses were restricted to productive TCRB rearrangements. Clonality was calculated as a Shannon entropy-based productive clonality index, and a clone was defined by a unique TCRB CDR3 sequence. Repertoire overlap for a pair of samples was computed from each clone's template counts relative to total templates per sample. A correlation with a Spearman r of 0.55 to 0.75 was found between V-gene usage by flow cytometry and V-gene usage by TCRB sequencing. The table comes from immuneACCESS by way of TCRdb, which keeps in-frame sequences with V and J called. Part of the clones is missing from these tables; in studies checked, under half for an unresolved V gene and the rest for unknown reasons. V and J calls and clone size are given by that table; D and trimming were obtained from the DNA. This sample has some 8,700 clones in its table, and about 71% of those were observed once. The ten largest account for around 36% of the sample.

CDR1 is given as LGHNT and CDR2 as FRNRAP, both from the germline V gene. From the cysteine up to the phenylalanine, the CDR3 has a length of 17 residues. The retained sequence is limited to the CDR3, 51 bases, with the frame set at the first base. V has 2 bases trimmed and J has 8 bases trimmed; junction bases matching no gene number 12. The sample taken for sequencing was CD8+ T cells sorted from blood. The receptor was derived from a woman in her 50s in good health. The chain is assembled from TRBV12-5 and TRBJ2-1; 10 bases in between match TRBD2. The nucleotide sequence is given as TGTGCTAGTGGTTTGTTCCCTACACTAGCGGGGTACGATGAGCAGTTCTTC. Translated, it reads CASGLFPTLAGYDEQFF.